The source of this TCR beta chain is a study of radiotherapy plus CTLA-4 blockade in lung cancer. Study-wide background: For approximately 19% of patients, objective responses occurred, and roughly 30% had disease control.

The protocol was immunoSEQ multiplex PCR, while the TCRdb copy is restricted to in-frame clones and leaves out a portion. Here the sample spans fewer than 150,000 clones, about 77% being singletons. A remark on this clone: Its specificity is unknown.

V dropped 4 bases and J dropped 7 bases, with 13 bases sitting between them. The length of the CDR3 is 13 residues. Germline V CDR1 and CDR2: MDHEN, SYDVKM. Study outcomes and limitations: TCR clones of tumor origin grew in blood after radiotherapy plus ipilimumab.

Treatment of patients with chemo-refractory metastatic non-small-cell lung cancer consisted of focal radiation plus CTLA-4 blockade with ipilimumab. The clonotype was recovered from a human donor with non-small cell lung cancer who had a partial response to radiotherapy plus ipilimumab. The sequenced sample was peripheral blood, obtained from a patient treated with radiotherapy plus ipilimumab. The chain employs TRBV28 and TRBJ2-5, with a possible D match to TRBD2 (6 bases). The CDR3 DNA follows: TGTGCCAGCAGTTACGTCGGGGGAAGGACCCAGTACTTC. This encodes CASSYVGGRTQYF.